Shown below are 4 T cell receptor beta chains from a single sample sequenced in a study of shared clonotypes between healthy human individuals. Sequencing was performed with immunoSEQ multiplex PCR; in TCRdb, only in-frame clones are kept and a portion is missing. The repertoire has roughly 2,300,000 clones, just under 95% of them found once; the top ten carry 0.37%. Sequencing was done on a sample of naive CD4+ T cells from PBMCs. As to subset: CD45RA+ positively selected. These receptor sequences come from a man aged 18 to 30 in good health. Some clones in this sample may be carry-over from other donors' samples.

This clone was seen more than once but under ten times. At the DNA level, this CDR3 is encoded by other sequences in the same sample as well. V usage is TRBV5-1 and J usage is TRBJ2-1, with D perhaps TRBD1 (6 bases). Looked up from germline, CDR1 is SGHRS and CDR2 is YFSETQ. V was pared by 0 bases and J by 0 bases, with 7 bases between. The CDR3 sequence is 15 residues long. CDR3: CASSLVQGSYNEQFF. The DNA of the CDR3 is TGCGCCAGCAGCTTGGTACAGGGCTCCTACAATGAGCAGTTCTTC.

The chain carries TRBV2 and TRBJ2-7, with 9 bases fitting TRBD1. CDR1 SNHLY and CDR2 FYNNEI come from the germline V gene. The trim removed 6 bases at V and 3 bases at J, leaving 6 bases unmatched. This CDR3 has 14 residues. The CDR3 spells CASRVGQGDYEQYF. The CDR3 region has the DNA TGTGCCAGCAGGGTGGGACAGGGAGACTACGAGCAGTACTTC.

The CDR3 region has the DNA TGTGCCAGCAGTGGGTCGGAGACCCAGTACTTC. Translating it yields CASSGSETQYF. The chain joins TRBV2 to TRBJ2-5; no reliable D call. V was shortened by 4 bases and J by 5 bases, with 5 bases between the two germline ends. Per the germline V gene, CDR1 is SNHLY and CDR2 is FYNNEI. This CDR3 contains 11 residues.

This chain joins TRBV2 and TRBJ2-2; 13 bases are shared with TRBD2. This CDR3 region has 15 residues. Germline V gene data show CDR1 as SNHLY and CDR2 as FYNNEI. With V trimmed by 6 bases and J by 5 bases, 3 bases remained unmatched. CDR3 nucleotide sequence: TGTGCCAGCAGCGGGACTAGCGGGAAAACCGGGGAGCTGTTTTTT. Encoded protein: CASSGTSGKTGELFF.